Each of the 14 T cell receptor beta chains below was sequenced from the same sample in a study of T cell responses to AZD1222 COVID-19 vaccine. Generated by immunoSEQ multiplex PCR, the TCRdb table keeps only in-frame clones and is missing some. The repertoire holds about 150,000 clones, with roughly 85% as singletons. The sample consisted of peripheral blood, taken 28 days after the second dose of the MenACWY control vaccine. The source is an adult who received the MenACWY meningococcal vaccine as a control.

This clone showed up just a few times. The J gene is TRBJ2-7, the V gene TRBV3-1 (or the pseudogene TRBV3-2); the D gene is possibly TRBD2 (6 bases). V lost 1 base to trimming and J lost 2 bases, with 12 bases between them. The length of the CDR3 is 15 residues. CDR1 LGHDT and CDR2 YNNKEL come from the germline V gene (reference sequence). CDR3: CASSQGLANPYEQYF. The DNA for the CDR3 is TGTGCCAGCAGCCAAGGGCTAGCGAACCCCTACGAGCAGTACTTC.

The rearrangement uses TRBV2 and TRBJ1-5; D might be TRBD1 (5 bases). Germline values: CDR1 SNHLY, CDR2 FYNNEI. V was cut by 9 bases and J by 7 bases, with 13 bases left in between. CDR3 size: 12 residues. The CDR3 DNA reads TGTGCCAGTAACACAGGAAGCCAGCCCCAGCATTTT. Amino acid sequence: CASNTGSQPQHF.

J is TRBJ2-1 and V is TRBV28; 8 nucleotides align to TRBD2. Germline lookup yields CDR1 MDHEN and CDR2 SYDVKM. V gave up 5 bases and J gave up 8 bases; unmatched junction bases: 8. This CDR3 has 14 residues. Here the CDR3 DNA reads TGTGCCAGCAGTCCGGGAGGGGCAGGGTATGAGCAGTTCTTC. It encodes CASSPGGAGYEQFF.

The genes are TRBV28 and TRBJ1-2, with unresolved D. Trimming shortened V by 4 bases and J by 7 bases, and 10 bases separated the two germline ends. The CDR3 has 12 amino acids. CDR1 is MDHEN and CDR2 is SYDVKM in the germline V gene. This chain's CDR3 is CASSWPSGGYTF. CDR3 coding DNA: TGTGCCAGCAGTTGGCCTTCTGGTGGCTACACCTTC.

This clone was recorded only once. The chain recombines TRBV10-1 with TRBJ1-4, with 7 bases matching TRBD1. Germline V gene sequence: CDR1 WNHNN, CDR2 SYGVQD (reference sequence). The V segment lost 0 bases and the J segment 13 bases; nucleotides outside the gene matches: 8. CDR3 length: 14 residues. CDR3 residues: CASSESQLTGRLFF. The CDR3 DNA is TGCGCCAGCAGTGAGTCCCAACTGACAGGGCGACTGTTTTTT.

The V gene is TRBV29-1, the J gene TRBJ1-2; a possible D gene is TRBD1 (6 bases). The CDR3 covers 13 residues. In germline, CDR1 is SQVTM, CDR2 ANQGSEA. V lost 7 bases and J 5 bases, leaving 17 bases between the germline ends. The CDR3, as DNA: TGCAGCGCTGGGGGCCCACAAAGGTATGGCTACACCTTC. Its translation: CSAGGPQRYGYTF. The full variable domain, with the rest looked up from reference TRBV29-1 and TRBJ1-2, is SAVISQKPSRDICQRGTSLTIQCQVDSQVTMMFWYRQQPGQSLTLIATANQGSEATYESGFVIDKFPISRPNLTFSTLTVSNMSPEDSSIYLCSAGGPQRYGYTFGSGTRLTVV.

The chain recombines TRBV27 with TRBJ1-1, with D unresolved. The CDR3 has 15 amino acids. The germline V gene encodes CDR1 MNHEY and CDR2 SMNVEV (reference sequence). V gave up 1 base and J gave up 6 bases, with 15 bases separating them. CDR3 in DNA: TGTGCCAGCAGTTTATTTCGGGTCGTCGCGTCTGAAGCTTTCTTT. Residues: CASSLFRVVASEAFF.

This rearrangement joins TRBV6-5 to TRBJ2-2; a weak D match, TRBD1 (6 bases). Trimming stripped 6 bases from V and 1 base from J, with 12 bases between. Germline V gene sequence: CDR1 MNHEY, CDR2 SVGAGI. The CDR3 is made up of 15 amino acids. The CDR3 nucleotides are TGTGCCAGCAGCCTGGAGACAGGGAACACCGGGGAGCTGTTTTTT. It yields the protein CASSLETGNTGELFF.

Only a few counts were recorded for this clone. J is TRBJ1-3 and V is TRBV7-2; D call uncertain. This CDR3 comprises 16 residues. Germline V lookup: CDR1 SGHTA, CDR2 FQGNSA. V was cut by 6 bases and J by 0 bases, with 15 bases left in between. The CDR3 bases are TGTGCCAGCAGTGGGAGGACGCTTCCCTCTGGAAACACCATATATTTT. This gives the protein CASSGRTLPSGNTIYF.

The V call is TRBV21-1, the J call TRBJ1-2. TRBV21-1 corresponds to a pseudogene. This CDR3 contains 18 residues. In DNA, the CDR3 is TGTGCCAGCAGCAAAATTCCGTTCTATGGACCGATTCTATACGGCTACACCTTC. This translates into CASSKIPFYGPILYGYTF.

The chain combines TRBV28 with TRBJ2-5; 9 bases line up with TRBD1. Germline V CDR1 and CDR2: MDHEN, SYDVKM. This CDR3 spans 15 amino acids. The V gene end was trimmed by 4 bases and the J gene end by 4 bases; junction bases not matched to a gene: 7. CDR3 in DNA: TGTGCCAGCAGTTCAACCGGGACAGGGTTAGAGACCCAGTACTTC. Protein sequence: CASSSTGTGLETQYF.

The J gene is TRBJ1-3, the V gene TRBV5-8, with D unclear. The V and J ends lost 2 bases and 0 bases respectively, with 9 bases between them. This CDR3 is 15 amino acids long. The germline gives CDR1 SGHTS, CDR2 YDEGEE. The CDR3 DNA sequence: TGTGCCAGCAGCTTAGGGCCCGGCTCTGGAAACACCATATATTTT. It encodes CASSLGPGSGNTIYF.

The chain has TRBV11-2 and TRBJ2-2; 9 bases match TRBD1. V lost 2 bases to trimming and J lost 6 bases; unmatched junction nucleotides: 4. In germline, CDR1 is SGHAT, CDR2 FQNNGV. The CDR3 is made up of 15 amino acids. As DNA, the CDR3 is TGTGCCAGCAGCTTAACCGGGACAGGGCCCGGGGAGCTGTTTTTT. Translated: CASSLTGTGPGELFF.

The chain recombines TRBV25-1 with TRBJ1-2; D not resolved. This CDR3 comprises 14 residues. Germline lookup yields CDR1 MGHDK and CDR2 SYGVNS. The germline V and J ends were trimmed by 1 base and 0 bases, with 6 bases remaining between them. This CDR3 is CASSELTPNYGYTF. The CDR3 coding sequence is TGTGCCAGCAGTGAATTAACACCTAACTATGGCTACACCTTC.